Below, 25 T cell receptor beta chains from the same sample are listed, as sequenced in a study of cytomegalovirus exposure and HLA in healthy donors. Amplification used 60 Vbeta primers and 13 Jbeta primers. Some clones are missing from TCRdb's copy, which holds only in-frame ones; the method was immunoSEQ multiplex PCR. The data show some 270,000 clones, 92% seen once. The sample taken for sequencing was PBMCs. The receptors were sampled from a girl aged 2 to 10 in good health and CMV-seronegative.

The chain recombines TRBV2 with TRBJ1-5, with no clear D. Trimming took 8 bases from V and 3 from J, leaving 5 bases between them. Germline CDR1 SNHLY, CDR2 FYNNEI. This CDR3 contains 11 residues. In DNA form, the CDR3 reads TGTGCCAGCTCAATCAATCAGCCCCAGCATTTT. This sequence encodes CASSINQPQHF.

The DNA for the CDR3 is TGTGCCAGCAGCTTGTTTGGGCCTTACCGTGGAAATGAGCAGTTCTTC. Translated: CASSLFGPYRGNEQFF. V gene TRBV5-6 combines with J gene TRBJ2-1; D call uncertain. Germline-derived CDR1 and CDR2 are SGHDT and YYEEEE. V was shortened by 1 base and J by 7 bases, with 18 bases between the two germline ends. The CDR3 totals 16 residues. Full variable domain (missing parts from reference TRBV5-6 and TRBJ2-1): DAGVTQSPTHLIKTRGQQVTLRCSPKSGHDTVSWYQQALGQGPQFIFQYYEEEERQRGNFPDRFSGHQFPNYSSELNVNALLLGDSALYLCASSLFGPYRGNEQFFGPGTRLTVL.

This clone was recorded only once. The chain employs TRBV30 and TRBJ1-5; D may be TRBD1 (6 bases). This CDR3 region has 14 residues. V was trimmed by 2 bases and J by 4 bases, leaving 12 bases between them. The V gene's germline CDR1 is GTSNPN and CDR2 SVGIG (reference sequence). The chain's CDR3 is CAWSTKQGNQPQHF. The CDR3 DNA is TGTGCCTGGAGTACAAAACAGGGTAATCAGCCCCAGCATTTT.

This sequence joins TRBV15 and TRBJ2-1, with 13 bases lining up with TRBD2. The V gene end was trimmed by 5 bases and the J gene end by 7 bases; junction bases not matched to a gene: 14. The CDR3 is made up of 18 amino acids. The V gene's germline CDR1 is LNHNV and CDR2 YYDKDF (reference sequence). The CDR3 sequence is CATSPQGLAGPLGNEQFF. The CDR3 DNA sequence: TGTGCCACCAGCCCTCAGGGACTAGCGGGGCCCCTAGGGAATGAGCAGTTCTTC.

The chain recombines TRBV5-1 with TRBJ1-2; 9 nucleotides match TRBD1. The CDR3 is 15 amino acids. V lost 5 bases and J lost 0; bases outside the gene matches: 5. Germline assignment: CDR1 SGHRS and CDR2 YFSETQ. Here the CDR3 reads CASSSRTGANYGYTF. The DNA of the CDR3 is TGCGCCAGCAGTTCCAGGACAGGGGCTAACTATGGCTACACCTTC. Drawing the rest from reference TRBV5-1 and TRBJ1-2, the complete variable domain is KAGVTQTPRYLIKTRGQQVTLSCSPISGHRSVSWYQQTPGQGLQFLFEYFSETQRNKGNFPGRFSGRQFSNSRSEMNVSTLELGDSALYLCASSSRTGANYGYTFGSGTRLTVV.

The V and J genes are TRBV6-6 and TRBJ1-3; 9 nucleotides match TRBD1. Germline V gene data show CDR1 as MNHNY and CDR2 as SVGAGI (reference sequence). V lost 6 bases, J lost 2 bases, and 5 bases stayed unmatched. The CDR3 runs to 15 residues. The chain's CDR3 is CASRSGTGPGNTIYF. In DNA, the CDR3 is TGTGCCAGCAGATCTGGGACAGGGCCTGGAAACACCATATATTTT.

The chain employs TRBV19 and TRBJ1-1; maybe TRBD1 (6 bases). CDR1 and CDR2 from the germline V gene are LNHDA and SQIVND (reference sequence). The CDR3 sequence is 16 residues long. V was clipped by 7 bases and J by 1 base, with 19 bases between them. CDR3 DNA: TGTGCCAGTAACCCGGGACGGGGACAAAAGAACACTGAAGCTTTCTTT. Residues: CASNPGRGQKNTEAFF.

In DNA form, the CDR3 reads TGTGCCAGCAGCCCCCGAGGGGGGGCGGAGGTAAATGGCTATGGCTACACCTTC. Amino acid sequence: CASSPRGGAEVNGYGYTF. The chain has TRBV7-9 and TRBJ1-2, with D perhaps matching TRBD1 (6 bases). Per the germline V gene, CDR1 is SEHNR and CDR2 is FQNEAQ (reference sequence). The CDR3 has 18 amino acids. Trimming took 5 bases from V and 4 from J, leaving 26 bases between them.

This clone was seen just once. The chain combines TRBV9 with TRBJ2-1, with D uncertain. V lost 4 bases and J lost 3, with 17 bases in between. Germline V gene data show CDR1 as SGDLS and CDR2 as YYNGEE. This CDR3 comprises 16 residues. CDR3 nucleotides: TGTGCCAGCAGCCCAGATGGCAGTGCTGTCTACAATGAGCAGTTCTTC. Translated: CASSPDGSAVYNEQFF.

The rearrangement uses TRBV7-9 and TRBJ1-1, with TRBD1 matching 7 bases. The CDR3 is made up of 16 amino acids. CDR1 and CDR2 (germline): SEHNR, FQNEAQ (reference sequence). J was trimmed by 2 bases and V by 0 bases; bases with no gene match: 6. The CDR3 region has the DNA TGTGCCAGCAGCTTAGCCCGGACAGGAGACAACACTGAAGCTTTCTTT. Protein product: CASSLARTGDNTEAFF. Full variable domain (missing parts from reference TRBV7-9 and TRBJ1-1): DTGVSQNPRHKITKRGQNVTFRCDPISEHNRLYWYRQTLGQGPEFLTYFQNEAQLEKSRLLSDRFSAERPKGSFSTLEIQRTEQGDSAMYLCASSLARTGDNTEAFFGQGTRLTVV.

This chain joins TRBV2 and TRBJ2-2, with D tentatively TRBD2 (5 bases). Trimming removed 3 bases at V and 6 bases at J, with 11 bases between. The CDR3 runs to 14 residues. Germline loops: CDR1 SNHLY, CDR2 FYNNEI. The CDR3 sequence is CASSERRLAGELFF. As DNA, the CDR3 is TGTGCCAGCAGTGAGAGGAGGCTGGCCGGGGAGCTGTTTTTT. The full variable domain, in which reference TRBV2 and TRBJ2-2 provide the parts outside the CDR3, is EPEVTQTPSHQVTQMGQEVILRCVPISNHLYFYWYRQILGQKVEFLVSFYNNEISEKSEIFDDQFSVERPDGSNFTLKIRSTKLEDSAMYFCASSERRLAGELFFGEGSRLTVL.

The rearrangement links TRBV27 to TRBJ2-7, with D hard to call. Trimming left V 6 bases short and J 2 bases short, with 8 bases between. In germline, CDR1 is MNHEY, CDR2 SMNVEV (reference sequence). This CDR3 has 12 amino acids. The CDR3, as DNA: TGTGCCAGCAGGAACGGAGCCTACGAGCAGTACTTC. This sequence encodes CASRNGAYEQYF.

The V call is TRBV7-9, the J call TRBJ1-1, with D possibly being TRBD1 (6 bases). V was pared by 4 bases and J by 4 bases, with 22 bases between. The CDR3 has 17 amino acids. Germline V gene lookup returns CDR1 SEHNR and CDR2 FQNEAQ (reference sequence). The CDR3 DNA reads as TGTGCCAGCAGCTCTCTTCCGCCGGACAGCTCGGGCACTGAAGCTTTCTTT. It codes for CASSSLPPDSSGTEAFF.

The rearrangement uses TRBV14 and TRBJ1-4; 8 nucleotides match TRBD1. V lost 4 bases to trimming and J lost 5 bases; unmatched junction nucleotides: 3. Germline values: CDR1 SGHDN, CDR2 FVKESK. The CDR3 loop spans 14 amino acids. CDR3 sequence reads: CASSLRGRNEKLFF. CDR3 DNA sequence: TGTGCCAGCAGCCTCAGGGGGCGGAATGAAAAACTGTTTTTT.

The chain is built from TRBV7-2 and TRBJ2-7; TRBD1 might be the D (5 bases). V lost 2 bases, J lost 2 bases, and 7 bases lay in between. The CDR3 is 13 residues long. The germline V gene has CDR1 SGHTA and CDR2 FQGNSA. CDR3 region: CASSLTTAYEQYF. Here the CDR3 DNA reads TGTGCCAGCAGCTTAACGACAGCCTACGAGCAGTACTTC.

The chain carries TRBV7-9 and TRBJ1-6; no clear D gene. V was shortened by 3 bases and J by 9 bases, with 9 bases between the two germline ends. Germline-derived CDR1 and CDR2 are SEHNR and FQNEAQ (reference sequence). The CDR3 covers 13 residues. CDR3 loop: CASSLDSVSPLHF. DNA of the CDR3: TGTGCCAGCAGCTTGGACTCGGTTTCACCCCTCCACTTT.

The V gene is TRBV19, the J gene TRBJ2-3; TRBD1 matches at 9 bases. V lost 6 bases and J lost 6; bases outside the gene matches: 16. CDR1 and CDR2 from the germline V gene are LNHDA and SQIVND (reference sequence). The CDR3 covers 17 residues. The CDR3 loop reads CASSKPSVQGASDTQYF. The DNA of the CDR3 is TGTGCCAGTAGCAAACCCTCGGTACAGGGGGCTAGTGATACGCAGTATTTT.

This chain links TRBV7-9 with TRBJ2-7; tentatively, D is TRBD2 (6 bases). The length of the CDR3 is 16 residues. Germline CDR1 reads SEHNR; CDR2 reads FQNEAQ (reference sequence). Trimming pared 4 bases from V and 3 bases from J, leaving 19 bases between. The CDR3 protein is CASSSPRSGWFYEQYF. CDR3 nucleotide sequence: TGTGCCAGCAGCTCTCCGCGTAGCGGATGGTTCTACGAGCAGTACTTC. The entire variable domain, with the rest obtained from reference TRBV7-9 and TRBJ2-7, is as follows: DTGVSQNPRHKITKRGQNVTFRCDPISEHNRLYWYRQTLGQGPEFLTYFQNEAQLEKSRLLSDRFSAERPKGSFSTLEIQRTEQGDSAMYLCASSSPRSGWFYEQYFGPGTRLTVT.

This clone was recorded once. CDR3 amino acids: CASSETGGSGYTF. In nucleotides, the CDR3 is TGTGCCAGCAGTGAAACAGGGGGTAGTGGCTACACCTTC. The J gene is TRBJ1-2, the V gene TRBV6-1, with 8 bases lining up with TRBD1. The CDR3 sequence is 13 residues long. After removal of 2 bases from V and 7 bases from J, the junction contained 3 bases not matched to a gene. The germline V gene has CDR1 MNHNS and CDR2 SASEGT.

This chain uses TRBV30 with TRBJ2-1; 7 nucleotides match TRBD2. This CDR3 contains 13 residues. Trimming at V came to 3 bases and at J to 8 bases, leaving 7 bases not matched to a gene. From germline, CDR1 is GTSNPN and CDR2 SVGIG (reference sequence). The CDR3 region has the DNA TGTGCCTGGAGCCGGACTAGGATCGATGAGCAGTTCTTC. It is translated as CAWSRTRIDEQFF.

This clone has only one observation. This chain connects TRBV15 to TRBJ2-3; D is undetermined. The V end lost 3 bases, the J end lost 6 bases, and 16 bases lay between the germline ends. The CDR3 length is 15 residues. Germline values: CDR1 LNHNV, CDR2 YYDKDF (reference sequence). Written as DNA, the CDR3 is TGTGCCACCAGCAGTGACTCCAATGCCCTGGATACGCAGTATTTT. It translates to CATSSDSNALDTQYF.

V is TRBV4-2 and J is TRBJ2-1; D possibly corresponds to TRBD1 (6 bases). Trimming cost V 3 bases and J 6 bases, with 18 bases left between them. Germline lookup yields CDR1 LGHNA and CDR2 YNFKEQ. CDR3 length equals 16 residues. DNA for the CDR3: TGTGCCAGCAGCCAGATTCTTGGGGACACCACCAATGAGCAGTTCTTC. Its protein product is CASSQILGDTTNEQFF.

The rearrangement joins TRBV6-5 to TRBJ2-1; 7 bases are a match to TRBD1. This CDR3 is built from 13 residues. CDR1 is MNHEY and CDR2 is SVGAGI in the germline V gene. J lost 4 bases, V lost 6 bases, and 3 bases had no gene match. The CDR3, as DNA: TGTGCCAGCAGAGAGGGGGCGTACAATGAGCAGTTCTTC. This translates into CASREGAYNEQFF.

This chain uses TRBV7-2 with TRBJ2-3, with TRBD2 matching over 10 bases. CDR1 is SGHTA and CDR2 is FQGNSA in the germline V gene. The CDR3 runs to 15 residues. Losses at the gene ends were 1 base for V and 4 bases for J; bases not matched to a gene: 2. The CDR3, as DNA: TGTGCCAGCAGCTTAGTGAGCGGGGGGGCAGATACGCAGTATTTT. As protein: CASSLVSGGADTQYF.

The CDR3 bases are TGTGCCAGCACAACGCGGGGGGGTGAAACCTATGGCTACACCTTC. Amino acids: CASTTRGGETYGYTF. V and J are TRBV27 and TRBJ1-2; tentatively, D is TRBD1 (5 bases). V was shortened by 7 bases and J by 4 bases, with 19 bases between the two germline ends. CDR1 is MNHEY, CDR2 SMNVEV, per germline (reference sequence). This CDR3 is built from 15 residues.